This T cell receptor (beta chain) emerged from a study of blood T cells in healthy people across ages (dated by TCRdb to about 2015). About the investigation overall: In model experiments, template switching captured about one uniquely barcoded TCR beta cDNA molecule for every two T cells. Two additional independent replicas of 1 million unique cDNA reads from the same blood draw were analyzed for two donors (one aged 18 to 30 and one aged 80 or older). The donors were split into four age groups: young (average around 15 years), middle-aged (around 37), aged (approximately 60) and long-lived (approximately 89). Donors of different ages were randomly distributed across sequencing lanes to avoid experimental bias. The study measured age-related changes in TCR beta repertoire diversity using deep sequencing normalized with unique cDNA molecular identifiers.

Counted from cysteine to phenylalanine, this CDR3 has 14 amino acids. The entry retains the CDR3 DNA only, 42 bases that are in frame from base 1. The germline V gene (reference sequence) yields DFQATT for CDR1 and SNEGSKA for CDR2. At the junction V is shortened by 1 base and J by 1 base, with 10 bases in between. The donors were around 39 Caucasian individuals from Russia, aged roughly 6 to 90 years, who were systemically healthy. Ten milliliters of peripheral blood were collected from each donor into EDTA-treated Vacutainer tubes. Ficoll-Paque density-gradient centrifugation was used to isolate PBMCs, with at least 6 million per sample. Total RNA, at least 5 micrograms per sample, was extracted from PBMCs with Trizol reagent. Naive CD45RAhigh/CD27high T cell percentages were measured by flow cytometry on a PBMC aliquot from every donor. About this clonotype itself: There is no known antigen for this receptor. The record has no base qualities; no much larger clone is one base away.

Library preparation used 5' RACE. Sequencing was carried out with an Illumina HiSeq 2500. A second PCR of roughly 7 to 11 cycles was performed with a sample-barcoded 5' primer and a J-beta primer mix. Each TCR beta cDNA molecule received a unique molecular identifier from a template-switch 5' adaptor carrying 12 random nucleotides. Each sample yielded at least 3 million CDR3-containing paired-end reads. First-strand cDNA synthesis was performed from all RNA using the Mint cDNA synthesis kit, with priming by a TRBC-specific oligonucleotide. Following uracil-DNA glycosylase treatment, a first 18-cycle PCR with universal primers M1SS and BC2_uni_R was performed on all cDNA. In the paper's pipeline: Normalization of each sample was performed by random selection of 1 million high-quality reads, each carrying a distinct molecular identifier. Instead of being binned into consensus sequences, reads that shared molecular identifiers were thrown out. CDR3 identification, clonotype clustering and error correction used MiTCR with a Q25 quality threshold and the strictest error-elimination algorithm. A nonparametric unseen species model with Euler transformation was used to estimate lower-bound total TCR beta diversity. The raw public reads went through TCRdb reprocessing: fastp at Q25, MiXCR clone calling, in-frame beta chains kept. Each CDR3 protein appears once, grouped with its most common genes and DNA. These V and J calls derive from TCRdb rather than the authors' analysis. The sample includes approximately 600,000 distinct CDR3 sequences, with around three fifths observed a single time. Over 30% of the sample is in the top ten clones.

What the work shows at the level of the full study, not this receptor alone: As age increased, observed TCR beta diversity per million T cells dropped in a roughly linear way, and a significant reduction was already evident by age about 40. Because donor CMV infection status was unknown, age-related changes in expanded clonotypes were potentially confounded. Estimates of total diversity based on one million sequenced T cells were regarded as lower bounds and as underestimates. Since profiling was done on bulk unsorted PBMCs, naive and antigen-experienced compartments could not be conclusively compared. The percentage of naive T cells measured by flow cytometry correlated strongly with observed TCR beta diversity. Compared with the aged group, more naive CD4+ T cells, fewer expanded clones and increased TCR diversity were shown by the long-lived group, suggesting age selection.

The TCR was taken from a man aged 55 to 70 in good health. Sequenced input: blood. This chain is built from TRBV20-1 and TRBJ1-1, with the D segment identity uncertain. CDR3 region: CSARGATSNTEAFF. The DNA reads TGCAGTGCTAGAGGGGCTACATCGAACACTGAAGCTTTCTTT.